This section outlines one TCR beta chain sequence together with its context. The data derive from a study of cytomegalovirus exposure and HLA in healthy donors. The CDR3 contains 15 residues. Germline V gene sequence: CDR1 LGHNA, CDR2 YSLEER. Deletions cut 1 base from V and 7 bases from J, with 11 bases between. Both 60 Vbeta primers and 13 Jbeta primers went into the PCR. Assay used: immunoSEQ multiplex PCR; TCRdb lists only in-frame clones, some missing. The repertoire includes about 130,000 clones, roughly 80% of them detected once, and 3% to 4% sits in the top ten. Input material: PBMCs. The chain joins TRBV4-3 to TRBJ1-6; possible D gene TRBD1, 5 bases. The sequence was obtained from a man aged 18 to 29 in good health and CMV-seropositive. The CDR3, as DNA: TGCGCCAGCAGCCAAGTAGTCAGGGCGAATTCACCCCTCCACTTT. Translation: CASSQVVRANSPLHF.